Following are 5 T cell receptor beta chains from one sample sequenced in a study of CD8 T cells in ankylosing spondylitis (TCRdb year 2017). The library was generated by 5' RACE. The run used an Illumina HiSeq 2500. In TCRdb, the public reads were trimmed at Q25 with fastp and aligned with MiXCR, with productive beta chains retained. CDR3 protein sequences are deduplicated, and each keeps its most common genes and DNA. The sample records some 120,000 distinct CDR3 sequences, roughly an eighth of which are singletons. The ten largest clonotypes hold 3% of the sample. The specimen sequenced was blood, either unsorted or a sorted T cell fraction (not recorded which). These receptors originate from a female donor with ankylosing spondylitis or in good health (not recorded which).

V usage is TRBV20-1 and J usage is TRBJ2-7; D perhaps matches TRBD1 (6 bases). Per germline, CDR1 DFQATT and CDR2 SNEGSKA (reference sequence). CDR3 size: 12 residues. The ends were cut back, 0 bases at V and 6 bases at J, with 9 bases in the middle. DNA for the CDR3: TGCAGTGCTAGAGAAACAGGGTTCGAGCAGTACTTC. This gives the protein CSARETGFEQYF.

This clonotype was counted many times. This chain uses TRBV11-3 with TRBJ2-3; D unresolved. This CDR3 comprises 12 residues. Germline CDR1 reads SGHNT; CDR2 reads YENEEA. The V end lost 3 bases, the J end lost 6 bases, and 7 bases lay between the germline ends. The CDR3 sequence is CASSFKTDTQYF. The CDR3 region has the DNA TGTGCCAGCAGCTTTAAGACTGATACGCAGTATTTT.

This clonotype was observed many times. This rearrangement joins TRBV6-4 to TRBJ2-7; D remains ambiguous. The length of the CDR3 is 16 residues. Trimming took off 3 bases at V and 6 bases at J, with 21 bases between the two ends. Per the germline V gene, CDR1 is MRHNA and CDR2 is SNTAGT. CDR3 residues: CASSEGLFPPRGEQYF. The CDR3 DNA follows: TGTGCCAGCAGTGAGGGTCTGTTCCCCCCCCGAGGCGAGCAGTACTTC.

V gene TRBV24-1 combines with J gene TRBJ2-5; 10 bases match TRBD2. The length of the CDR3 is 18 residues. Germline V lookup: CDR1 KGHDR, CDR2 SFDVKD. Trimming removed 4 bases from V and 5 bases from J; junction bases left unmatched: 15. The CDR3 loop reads CATSDRSPLAGGSETQYF. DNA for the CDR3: TGTGCCACCAGTGACCGCTCCCCTTTAGCGGGAGGTTCTGAGACCCAGTACTTC.

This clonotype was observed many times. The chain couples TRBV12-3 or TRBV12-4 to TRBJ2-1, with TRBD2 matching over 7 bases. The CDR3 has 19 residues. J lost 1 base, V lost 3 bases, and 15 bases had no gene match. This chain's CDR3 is CASSFVSGWRERSYNEQFF. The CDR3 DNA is TGTGCCAGCAGTTTCGTAAGTGGTTGGCGGGAGCGTTCCTACAATGAGCAGTTCTTC.